These 3 T cell receptor beta chains came from one sample sequenced in a study of CD8 T cells in Susac syndrome. An input of roughly 0.45 to 1 ug of RNA was subjected to reverse transcription using random hexamers. MiXCR, run by TCRdb on the immunoSEQ multiplex PCR reads, gives a single entry per CDR3 protein. The sample has about 85,000 distinct CDR3 sequences, approximately 95% seen once. What was sequenced was CD8+ T cells from PBMCs. The receptors come from a human donor with Susac syndrome.

V and J are TRBV30 and TRBJ1-1; D is uncertain. V was trimmed by 1 base and J by 11 bases, leaving 14 bases between them. The CDR3 is 12 residues long. Germline CDR1 reads GTSNPN; CDR2 reads SVGIG (reference sequence). CDR3 nucleotide sequence: TGTGCCTGGAGTGAAGACCCACCTGGGGCTTTCTTT. Its protein product is CAWSEDPPGAFF.

The rearrangement links TRBV9 to TRBJ1-2; TRBD1 matches 10 bases. Germline values: CDR1 SGDLS, CDR2 YYNGEE. CDR3 length equals 15 residues. The V gene end was trimmed by 4 bases and the J gene end by 5 bases; junction bases not matched to a gene: 8. DNA of the CDR3: TGTGCCAGCAGCTCCCGGGACAGGGGACGGTATGGCTACACCTTC. The encoded protein is CASSSRDRGRYGYTF.

The genes are TRBV7-9 and TRBJ2-7, with D possibly matching TRBD2 (5 bases). CDR3 length equals 13 residues. Germline CDR1 and CDR2: SEHNR and FQNEAQ (reference sequence). Trimming shortened V by 5 bases and J by 3 bases, and 11 bases separated the two germline ends. Written as DNA, the CDR3 is TGTGCCAGCAGCCCCGACGGGGACTACGAGCAGTACTTC. Translation gives CASSPDGDYEQYF.